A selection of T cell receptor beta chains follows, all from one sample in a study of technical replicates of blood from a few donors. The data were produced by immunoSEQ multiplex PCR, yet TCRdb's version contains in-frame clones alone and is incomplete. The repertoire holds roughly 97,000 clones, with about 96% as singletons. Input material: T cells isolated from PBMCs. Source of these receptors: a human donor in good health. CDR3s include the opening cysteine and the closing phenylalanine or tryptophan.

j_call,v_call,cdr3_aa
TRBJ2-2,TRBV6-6,CASSSSAGTGELFF
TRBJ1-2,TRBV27,CASSPYDGMSYGYTF
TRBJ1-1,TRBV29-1,CSVEEGQLNTEAFF
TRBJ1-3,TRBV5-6,CASSLRRTNFNTIYF
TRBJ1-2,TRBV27,CASSPRSGTLRYGYTF
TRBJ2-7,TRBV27,CASSRTGPYEQYF
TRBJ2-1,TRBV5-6,CASNDPGTSGVEQFF
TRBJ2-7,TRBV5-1,CASSLGLAGGRRLGEQYF
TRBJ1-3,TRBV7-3,CASSLSRGQGNTIYF
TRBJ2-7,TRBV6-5,CASSRYSGRSYEQYF
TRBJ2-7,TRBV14,CASGQGVYEQYF
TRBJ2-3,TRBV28,CASSGNLVPDTQYF
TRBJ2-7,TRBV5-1,CASSPPRDAEQYF
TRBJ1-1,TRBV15,CATSSVLTEAFF
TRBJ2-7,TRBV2,CASNSGSSYEQYF
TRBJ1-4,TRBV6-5,CASRLRTTANEKLFF
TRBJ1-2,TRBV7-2,CASSLDGQLYGYTF
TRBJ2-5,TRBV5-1,CASREQPQETQYF
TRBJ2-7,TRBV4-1,CASSPYRGPYEQYF
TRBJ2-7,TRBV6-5,CASSYGRAHEQYF